This T cell receptor beta chain was sequenced in a study of radiation and T cells in renal cell carcinoma. Study-wide results and caveats: In nephrectomy-only tumors, top 100 clonotypes averaged approximately 40%, versus approximately 50% irradiated. Dominant CDR3 motifs occupied more repertoire in irradiated than control tumors.

Libraries were prepared by immunoSEQ multiplex PCR; TCRdb keeps only in-frame clonotypes and omits some of them. The repertoire includes over 15,000 clones, roughly 60% of them detected once, and about 9.7% sits in the top ten. This CDR3 has 15 amino acids. The V end was cut by 1 base, the J end by 2 bases, with 12 bases between. The germline V gene has CDR1 SGHTA and CDR2 FQGNSA. About this clone: Its antigen is undetermined.

Treatment described: treatment-naive control, cytoreductive nephrectomy. Sequenced control tumors were from about a dozen males and several females, median age approximately 62. This chain connects TRBV7-2 to TRBJ2-7, with D perhaps matching TRBD1 or TRBD2 (6 bases each). The receptor comes from a man aged 35 to 55 with renal cell carcinoma. The sample here was tumor tissue, taken from a patient whose treatment was nephrectomy without radiotherapy. As DNA, the CDR3 is TGTGCCAGCAGCTTAGACCCGGGGGCCCCCTACGAGCAGTACTTC. It specifies CASSLDPGAPYEQYF.